These 20 T cell receptor beta chains share one sample of origin, sequenced in a study of blood T cells in healthy people across ages. It was with a sample-barcoded 5' primer and a J-beta primer mix that a second PCR of roughly 7 to 12 cycles was run. TCRdb independently ran MiXCR on the 5' RACE reads; one entry per CDR3 protein. The data contain about 970,000 distinct CDR3 sequences, roughly half of them singletons. Input material: blood. Source of these receptors: a woman between 55 and 75 years old in good health.

This rearrangement joins TRBV24-1 to TRBJ2-7; D possibly corresponds to TRBD1 (6 bases). The CDR3 contains 13 residues. Between the trimmed V and J ends, which lost 5 bases and 4 bases, there was a span of 11 bases. Germline values: CDR1 KGHDR, CDR2 SFDVKD. The CDR3 region is CATSASTGYEQYF. CDR3 DNA sequence: TGTGCCACCAGTGCCTCGACAGGATACGAGCAGTACTTC.

This clonotype was picked up a small number of times. This chain uses TRBV7-9 with TRBJ2-7; D gene uncertain. This CDR3 has 12 amino acids. The germline V gene encodes CDR1 SEHNR and CDR2 FQNEAQ (reference sequence). Trimming shortened V by 1 base and J by 6 bases, and 7 bases separated the two germline ends. Here the CDR3 reads CASSLGRAEQYF. The CDR3 region has the DNA TGTGCCAGCAGCTTAGGAAGGGCCGAGCAGTACTTC.

The chain recombines TRBV6-5 with TRBJ1-1, with D maybe TRBD1 (5 bases). Germline values: CDR1 MNHEY, CDR2 SVGAGI. The V gene lost 0 bases and the J gene lost 0 bases, with 8 bases spanning the gap. The CDR3 has 15 residues. The CDR3 DNA sequence: TGTGCCAGCAGTTACTCCAGGGCATTGAACACTGAAGCTTTCTTT. It translates to CASSYSRALNTEAFF.

This rearrangement joins TRBV15 to TRBJ2-7, with 8 bases aligning to TRBD1. Germline V gene data show CDR1 as LNHNV and CDR2 as YYDKDF (reference sequence). The CDR3 sequence is 15 residues long. V lost 2 bases and J lost 1; bases outside the gene matches: 4. The CDR3: CATSRSRDRSYEQYF. DNA for the CDR3: TGTGCCACCAGCAGATCTCGGGACAGGTCCTACGAGCAGTACTTC.

This clonotype was seen only a few times. This sequence joins TRBV12-3 or TRBV12-4 and TRBJ2-7; perhaps TRBD1 as D (5 bases). There are 13 residues in the CDR3. V lost 8 bases and J 3 bases, leaving 14 bases between the germline ends. Here the CDR3 reads CASGRQLGYEQYF. CDR3 sequence (DNA): TGTGCCAGCGGGCGACAGTTGGGCTACGAGCAGTACTTC.

The chain uses TRBV5-1 and TRBJ2-7, with 13 bases lining up with TRBD2. The junction had 5 bases not matched to a gene; V was cut back by 4 bases and J by 4 bases. Germline CDR1 is SGHRS and CDR2 is YFSETQ. This CDR3 has 15 residues. The CDR3: CASSTGTSGAYEQYF. CDR3 nucleotide sequence: TGCGCCAGCAGCACCGGGACTAGCGGGGCTTACGAGCAGTACTTC.

V is TRBV10-3 and J is TRBJ2-5; D possibly corresponds to TRBD2 (5 bases). CDR3 length: 13 residues. Per germline, CDR1 ENHRY and CDR2 SYGVKD. Trimming removed 4 bases at V and 3 bases at J, with 9 bases between. CDR3 in DNA: TGTGCCATCAGTGTGGGGAGAGAAGAGACCCAGTACTTC. Its translation is CAISVGREETQYF.

The J gene is TRBJ2-5, the V gene TRBV10-3; the match to TRBD2 covers 8 bases. The CDR3 contains 13 residues. Germline loops: CDR1 ENHRY, CDR2 SYGVKD. Germline trimming cut 7 bases from V and 11 bases from J; bases unmatched to any gene: 12. CDR3 protein: CAIKETSVGEQYF. The CDR3 DNA reads TGTGCCATCAAAGAGACTAGCGTTGGTGAGCAGTACTTC.

This chain connects TRBV28 to TRBJ2-5, with 9 nucleotides matching TRBD2. The V segment lost 5 bases and the J segment 5 bases; nucleotides outside the gene matches: 12. CDR3 length: 16 amino acids. From germline, CDR1 is MDHEN and CDR2 SYDVKM. CDR3: CASSTLLAGGIETQYF. The CDR3 region has the DNA TGTGCCAGCAGTACCCTTCTGGCGGGAGGGATTGAGACCCAGTACTTC.

This sequence joins TRBV29-1 and TRBJ1-1; D is undetermined. CDR3 length equals 12 residues. V was cut by 6 bases and J by 6 bases, with 14 bases left in between. Germline V gene lookup returns CDR1 SQVTM and CDR2 ANQGSEA. CDR3 residues: CSVNRGMSEAFF. DNA for the CDR3: TGCAGCGTCAACCGGGGAATGTCTGAAGCTTTCTTT.

The chain joins TRBV6-5 to TRBJ2-7, with TRBD1 identical over 9 bases. CDR1 is MNHEY, CDR2 SVGAGI, per germline. V gave up 6 bases and J gave up 3 bases; unmatched junction bases: 6. The CDR3 length is 14 residues. The DNA for the CDR3 is TGTGCCAGCAGATTCCCGGGACAGGGCTACGAGCAGTACTTC. As protein: CASRFPGQGYEQYF.

This clonotype was recorded a few times. The chain employs TRBV7-2 and TRBJ2-4; TRBD2 matches at 11 bases. CDR3 length equals 16 residues. V gave up 1 base and J gave up 8 bases; unmatched junction bases: 7. CDR1 is SGHTA and CDR2 is FQGNSA in the germline V gene. CDR3 amino acids: CASSLGPLAGVDIQYF. The DNA for the CDR3 is TGTGCCAGCAGCTTAGGTCCACTAGCGGGAGTGGACATTCAGTACTTC.

This chain links TRBV6-2 or TRBV6-3 with TRBJ1-5; D remains unclear. Germline CDR1 MNHEY, CDR2 SVGEGT. V was pared by 5 bases and J by 2 bases, with 13 bases between. The CDR3 is 15 residues long. The CDR3 sequence: CASSPISGGNQPQHF. For the CDR3, the DNA is TGTGCCAGCAGTCCGATCTCCGGGGGCAATCAGCCCCAGCATTTT.

V gene TRBV20-1 combines with J gene TRBJ1-2, with 8 bases aligning to TRBD1. Unmatched junction bases numbered 7, after V lost 6 bases and J lost 4 bases. In germline, CDR1 is DFQATT, CDR2 SNEGSKA (reference sequence). The CDR3 is 13 amino acids. The CDR3: CSAGDRRTYGYTF. As DNA, the CDR3 is TGCAGTGCAGGGGACAGGAGGACCTATGGCTACACCTTC.

This chain links TRBV12-3 or TRBV12-4 with TRBJ2-5; possible D gene TRBD2, 6 bases. The J call may not be correct, given that the DNA end is closer to TRBJ2-1. The CDR3 loop spans 14 amino acids. This CDR3 is CASSFGGTQETQFF. The CDR3 DNA is TGTGCCAGCAGTTTCGGGGGAACTCAAGAGACCCAGTTCTTC.

This chain connects TRBV5-1 to TRBJ2-5, with D perhaps matching TRBD2 (6 bases). Matching the DNA end better, TRBJ2-7 makes the J call doubtful. Per the germline V gene, CDR1 is SGHRS and CDR2 is YFSETQ. The CDR3 covers 14 residues. The CDR3 region is CASSLAGEVYEQYF. The CDR3 DNA reads as TGCGCCAGCAGCTTGGCGGGAGAGGTATACGAGCAGTACTTC.

V and J are TRBV7-2 and TRBJ2-1; perhaps TRBD1 as D (6 bases). CDR3 length: 16 residues. V lost 0 bases and J 5 bases, leaving 14 bases between the germline ends. The germline V gene has CDR1 SGHTA and CDR2 FQGNSA. CDR3 loop: CASSLALGAQNNEQFF. Here the CDR3 DNA reads TGTGCCAGCAGCTTAGCGCTGGGGGCCCAAAACAATGAGCAGTTCTTC.

This clonotype has more than one count but fewer than ten. The V call is TRBV6-5, the J call TRBJ2-3, with 10 bases that match TRBD2. CDR3 length: 17 amino acids. Losses at the gene ends were 6 bases for V and 1 base for J; bases not matched to a gene: 10. CDR1 is MNHEY and CDR2 is SVGAGI in the germline V gene. The CDR3 protein is CASRYPGLAIGTDTQYF. The CDR3 nucleotides are TGTGCCAGCAGGTATCCGGGACTAGCGATCGGCACAGATACGCAGTATTTT.

The gene calls are TRBV7-2 and TRBJ1-2, with D perhaps matching TRBD1 (6 bases). This CDR3 is 17 amino acids long. Germline values: CDR1 SGHTA, CDR2 FQGNSA. V was trimmed by 3 bases and J by 0 bases, leaving 17 bases between them. The CDR3 loop reads CASSFRQATLANYGYTF. The CDR3 nucleotides read TGTGCCAGCAGCTTTCGACAGGCGACGCTAGCTAACTATGGCTACACCTTC.

V gene TRBV5-6 combines with J gene TRBJ2-5, with 9 bases lining up with TRBD2. The tail of the sequence fits TRBJ2-7 better, so the J call may be wrong. The V gene's germline CDR1 is SGHDT and CDR2 YYEEEE. The CDR3 loop spans 15 amino acids. The CDR3 sequence: CASSLAGTSSSEQYF. CDR3 bases: TGTGCCAGCAGCTTAGCAGGGACTAGCAGTTCCGAGCAGTACTTC.